Below are 17 T cell receptor beta chains sequenced from a single sample in a study of blood T cell repertoires in COVID-19. Data came from immunoSEQ multiplex PCR; TCRdb stores just in-frame clones and leaves some out. The sample records over 120,000 clones, 89% being singletons. Sequencing input: peripheral blood. These receptors came from a human donor in a cohort sampled during active COVID-19.

This chain connects TRBV7-6 to TRBJ2-7; D unclear. The CDR3 is 14 residues long. Trimming shortened V by 5 bases and J by 3 bases, and 14 bases separated the two germline ends. The germline V gene has CDR1 SGHVS and CDR2 FNYEAQ. The CDR3 here is CASSLQGGLYEQYF. Here the CDR3 DNA reads TGTGCCAGCAGCCTACAAGGCGGCCTCTACGAGCAGTACTTC.

This rearrangement joins TRBV18 to TRBJ2-7; 7 nucleotides agree with TRBD2. The CDR3 has 15 amino acids. Trimming cost V 1 base and J 2 bases; bases outside gene matches: 5. Looked up from germline, CDR1 is KGHSH and CDR2 is LQKENI. CDR3: CASSPRPGTTYEQYF. DNA for the CDR3: TGTGCCAGCTCACCACGGCCAGGGACTACCTACGAGCAGTACTTC.

The CDR3 coding sequence is TGCGCCAGCAGCCTGCAGCGTACAGATACGCAGTATTTT. It translates to CASSLQRTDTQYF. The V gene is TRBV4-3, the J gene TRBJ2-3; no clear D. Germline V CDR1 and CDR2: LGHNA, YSLEER. Trimming stripped 4 bases from V and 3 bases from J, with 8 bases between. The CDR3 loop spans 13 amino acids.

CDR3 loop: CASAPALRGNYGYTF. The CDR3 DNA sequence: TGTGCCAGTGCCCCGGCGCTCAGGGGGAACTATGGCTACACCTTC. The chain is built from TRBV19 and TRBJ1-2, with TRBD1 identical over 7 bases. V lost 8 bases and J lost 2; bases outside the gene matches: 11. CDR1 and CDR2 (germline): LNHDA, SQIVND (reference sequence). The CDR3 has 15 amino acids.

The chain is built from TRBV3-1 (or the pseudogene TRBV3-2) and TRBJ1-2; possibly TRBD1 for D (6 bases). The CDR3 contains 16 residues. CDR1 and CDR2 from the germline V gene are LGHDT and YNNKEL (reference sequence). V was cut by 1 base and J by 1 base, with 13 bases left in between. DNA of the CDR3: TGTGCCAGCAGCCAAGGATGGGGGCCTAATAACTATGGCTACACCTTC. It yields the protein CASSQGWGPNNYGYTF.

The rearrangement links TRBV4-1 to TRBJ2-3; the match to TRBD1 covers 9 bases. J lost 2 bases, V lost 4 bases, and 7 bases had no gene match. Germline loops: CDR1 MGHRA, CDR2 YSYEKL. The CDR3 extends over 16 amino acids. CDR3 DNA sequence: TGCGCCAGCAGCCCCCGAGACAGGGGGTTCACAGATACGCAGTATTTT. It specifies CASSPRDRGFTDTQYF.

This chain links TRBV11-2 with TRBJ2-7; 9 positions agree with TRBD2. CDR3 length equals 16 residues. J was trimmed by 6 bases and V by 0 bases; bases with no gene match: 9. Germline CDR1 SGHAT, CDR2 FQNNGV. DNA for the CDR3: TGTGCCAGCAGCTTAGAGGGCGCGGGGGGGCCCTCCGAGCAGTACTTC. The encoded protein is CASSLEGAGGPSEQYF.

The chain recombines TRBV7-8 with TRBJ1-3; 9 nucleotides agree with TRBD1. J lost 0 bases, V lost 2 bases, and 8 bases had no gene match. Germline assignment: CDR1 SGHVS and CDR2 FQNEAQ. The CDR3 is 18 amino acids. Here the CDR3 DNA reads TGTGCCAGCAGCTTATGGGGACAGGGATGGGGCTCTGGAAACACCATATATTTT. This gives the protein CASSLWGQGWGSGNTIYF.

The rearrangement joins TRBV6-6 to TRBJ2-7; 11 bases map to TRBD1. The CDR3 consists of 14 residues. V lost 8 bases to trimming and J lost 3 bases; unmatched junction nucleotides: 6. CDR1 and CDR2 from the germline V gene are MNHNY and SVGAGI (reference sequence). CDR3 in amino acids: CASGWTGGIYEQYF. CDR3 in DNA: TGTGCCAGCGGGTGGACAGGGGGCATCTACGAGCAGTACTTC.

The rearrangement links TRBV27 to TRBJ2-3; D perhaps matches TRBD1 (6 bases). Germline values: CDR1 MNHEY, CDR2 SMNVEV (reference sequence). V was cut by 3 bases and J by 7 bases, with 14 bases left in between. The CDR3 covers 14 residues. The CDR3 is CASSFTEGDHTQYF. In DNA form, the CDR3 reads TGTGCCAGCAGTTTTACAGAGGGGGATCATACGCAGTATTTT.

The chain couples TRBV6-5 to TRBJ1-2; maybe TRBD1 (5 bases). CDR1 is MNHEY, CDR2 SVGAGI, per germline. The CDR3 has 13 amino acids. The V end lost 6 bases, the J end lost 4 bases, and 12 bases lay between the germline ends. Written as DNA, the CDR3 is TGTGCCAGCAGCCAGGACACCATCTATGGCTACACCTTC. Its protein is CASSQDTIYGYTF.

This chain uses TRBV4-1 with TRBJ2-3, with 7 bases identical to TRBD2. CDR1 is MGHRA, CDR2 YSYEKL, per germline. This CDR3 spans 14 amino acids. V gave up 2 bases and J gave up 6 bases; unmatched junction bases: 5. CDR3: CASSQSAGWDTQYF. Written as DNA, the CDR3 is TGCGCCAGCAGCCAATCAGCGGGGTGGGATACGCAGTATTTT.

The CDR3 sequence is CASSHSPDRNTEAFF. In DNA, the CDR3 is TGCGCCAGCAGCCATTCCCCCGACAGGAACACTGAAGCTTTCTTT. The V gene is TRBV4-1, the J gene TRBJ1-1; tentatively, D is TRBD1 (5 bases). CDR1 is MGHRA and CDR2 is YSYEKL in the germline V gene. V was trimmed by 3 bases and J by 1 base, leaving 12 bases between them. This CDR3 is built from 15 residues.

The chain has TRBV9 and TRBJ1-3; D is uncertain. This CDR3 has 13 amino acids. Germline V gene lookup returns CDR1 SGDLS and CDR2 YYNGEE. V was shortened by 0 bases and J by 4 bases, with 5 bases between the two germline ends. The CDR3 DNA sequence: TGTGCCAGCAGCGTAGACAGCGGAAACACCATATATTTT. Translation gives CASSVDSGNTIYF.

This rearrangement joins TRBV5-6 to TRBJ2-3; TRBD2 might be the D (6 bases). The CDR3 extends over 15 amino acids. The V end was cut by 5 bases, the J end by 2 bases, with 15 bases between. Germline V lookup: CDR1 SGHDT, CDR2 YYEEEE. DNA of the CDR3: TGTGCCAGCAGTAAGCGGGTCATATACACAGATACGCAGTATTTT. Its translation: CASSKRVIYTDTQYF.

This clone came up a few times. The chain has TRBV28 and TRBJ1-3; D unresolved. V shed 6 bases and J shed 0 bases, with 12 bases lying between them. Germline V gene sequence: CDR1 MDHEN, CDR2 SYDVKM. The CDR3 extends over 15 amino acids. CDR3 sequence: CASRTDPNSGNTIYF. The CDR3, as DNA: TGTGCCAGCAGGACTGACCCTAACTCTGGAAACACCATATATTTT.

This clone occurred once. The rearrangement joins TRBV5-6 to TRBJ2-7, with 7 bases that match TRBD1. Germline assignment: CDR1 SGHDT and CDR2 YYEEEE. V dropped 0 bases and J dropped 0; count of bases not matched to a gene: 3. The length of the CDR3 is 15 residues. The CDR3 spells CASSLVDRSSYEQYF. CDR3 DNA sequence: TGTGCCAGCAGCTTGGTGGACAGGTCCTCCTACGAGCAGTACTTC.